This T cell receptor beta chain was retrieved from a study of cytomegalovirus exposure and HLA in healthy donors. Overall study findings and caveats: Segments of the TCR beta V type were, in most cases, productive about 90% or about 30% of the time in an earlier analysis. TRBV6-2, TRBV6-3 and some other V segments were excluded as indistinguishable. Later work found most CMV-associated TCR beta chains apparently HLA-restricted. It was reported that the classifier diagnosed cytomegalovirus status with high specificity and sensitivity in both the original and validation cohorts.

The study ran its PCR with 60 Vbeta and 13 Jbeta primers. TCRdb's copy holds only in-frame clones and misses some; the assay was immunoSEQ multiplex PCR. Of roughly 97,000 clones in the sample, approximately 76% were seen once. The CDR3 is made up of 13 amino acids. Trimming stripped 3 bases from V and 2 bases from J, with 7 bases between. Germline values: CDR1 MDHEN, CDR2 SYDVKM. This clone was seen a few times. The antigen remains undetermined. The rearrangement links TRBV28 to TRBJ2-5; tentatively, D is TRBD1 (6 bases). The TCR comes from a woman aged 18-35 years in good health and CMV-seropositive. The sample comprised PBMCs. The CDR3 nucleotides are TGTGCCAGCAGTTTCAGGGGACAAGAGACCCAGTACTTC. This sequence encodes CASSFRGQETQYF. The whole variable domain, remainder taken from reference TRBV28 and TRBJ2-5, is DVKVTQSSRYLVKRTGEKVFLECVQDMDHENMFWYRQDPGLGLRLIYFSYDVKMKEKGDIPEGYSVSREKKERFSLILESASTNQTSMYLCASSFRGQETQYFGPGTRLLVL.